Reported below is one TCR beta chain. Trimming stripped 0 bases from V and 7 bases from J, with 14 bases between. The CDR3 has 15 residues. Germline-derived CDR1 and CDR2 are SGHNT and YYREEE (reference sequence). The record originates from a study of T cell changes during pregnancy in multiple sclerosis. The table came from immunoSEQ multiplex PCR; TCRdb's copy has only in-frame clones and leaves some out. Here the sample spans about 40,000 clones, around 94% being singletons. The sample consisted of peripheral blood, taken in the third trimester of pregnancy. This receptor was obtained from a female donor with multiple sclerosis, enrolled in a pregnancy study. J is TRBJ2-1 and V is TRBV5-4, with D perhaps matching TRBD1 (5 bases). CDR3 coding DNA: TGTGCCAGCAGCTTGGTGGGTGGGGCTAGGAATGAGCAGTTCTTC. As protein: CASSLVGGARNEQFF.